This T cell receptor (beta chain) was found in a study of blood T cells in healthy people across ages. The second PCR ran about 7 to 12 cycles with a sample-barcoded 5' primer and J-beta primers. Each CDR3 protein is one row after TCRdb ran MiXCR on the 5' RACE reads. The table records hundreds of thousands of distinct CDR3 sequences, roughly 25% of them present only once. A further study also used this sample, focusing on T cells of mothers and their children.

This clonotype was sampled from a boy between 10 and 17 years old in good health. The sequenced sample consisted of blood.

The CDR3 nucleotides read TGTGCCAGCAGCCCCTATCCCCAGGGAAATCAAGAGACCCAGTACTTC. It codes for CASSPYPQGNQETQYF. The chain recombines TRBV7-2 with TRBJ2-5, with D possibly matching TRBD1 (5 bases). The germline V gene has CDR1 SGHTA and CDR2 FQGNSA. CDR3 length: 16 residues. Trimming stripped 5 bases from V and 2 bases from J, with 18 bases between.